A selection of T cell receptor beta chains follows, all from one sample in a study of OX40 agonist ivuxolimab in advanced cancers. TCRdb's copy holds only in-frame clones and misses some; the assay was immunoSEQ multiplex PCR. The sample includes about 120,000 clones, around 93% of them seen just once. Source: CD4+ or CD8+ T cells sorted from blood, taken in a trial of the OX40 agonist ivuxolimab. All receptors derive from an adult with an advanced solid tumor such as melanoma, head and neck, liver or kidney cancer. Each CDR3 is given with its conserved first and last residue. The order of the fields is clone size, CDR3 length, V gene, D gene, J gene, CDR3 protein, CDR3 DNA. A D gene is named only where the DNA matches it firmly. Clone size is shown for a subset of rows, as once, few, many or a class of expanded clone.

NA	14	TRBV11-2	NA	TRBJ1-2	CASSPLSRESRYTF	TGTGCCAGCAGCCCGTTGAGTAGGGAAAGCCGGTACACCTTC
once	14	TRBV7-3	NA	TRBJ2-2	CASSLTRGTGELFF	TGTGCCAGCAGCTTGACCAGGGGCACCGGGGAGCTGTTTTTT
NA	15	TRBV2	NA	TRBJ1-2	CASRRGAIRGYGYTF	TGTGCCAGCAGGCGAGGGGCCATCAGGGGCTATGGCTACACCTTC
NA	13	TRBV7-9	NA	TRBJ2-3	CASSTGITDTQYF	TGTGCCAGCAGCACGGGGATCACAGATACGCAGTATTTT
NA	16	TRBV5-6	NA	TRBJ1-1	CASSLFAGRSNTEAFF	TGTGCCAGCAGCTTGTTCGCAGGGCGAAGCAACACTGAAGCTTTCTTT
NA	13	TRBV29-1	NA	TRBJ1-4	CSVGPQRGEKLFF	TGCAGCGTTGGCCCCCAACGAGGTGAAAAACTGTTTTTT
NA	12	TRBV21-1	NA	TRBJ1-2	CASSKLGYGYTF	TGTGCCAGCAGCAAGCTGGGCTATGGCTACACCTTC
NA	14	TRBV7-7	NA	TRBJ1-4	CASSLPACNEKLFF	TGTGCCAGCAGCCTGCCAGCATGTAATGAAAAACTGTTTTTT
NA	14	TRBV7-9	NA	TRBJ2-6	CASSLSGGANVLTF	TGTGCCAGCAGCTTATCGGGTGGGGCCAACGTCCTGACTTTC
NA	17	TRBV5-6	NA	TRBJ2-6	CASSFRSLRSGANVLTF	TGTGCCAGCAGCTTCCGGTCTCTCCGATCTGGGGCCAACGTCCTGACTTTC
NA	17	TRBV11-2	TRBD2	TRBJ2-7	CASSLGLAGGRWDEQYF	TGTGCCAGCAGCTTAGGGCTAGCGGGGGGGCGGTGGGACGAGCAGTACTTC
NA	14	TRBV2	TRBD1	TRBJ1-1	CASSPDRVDPEAFF	TGTGCCAGCAGTCCCGACAGGGTTGACCCAGAAGCTTTCTTT
NA	12	TRBV28	NA	TRBJ2-2	CASSLWPGELFF	TGTGCCAGCAGTTTATGGCCCGGGGAGCTGTTTTTT
NA	14	TRBV2	NA	TRBJ2-5	CASSSGGQQETQYF	TGTGCCAGCAGCAGCGGCGGACAGCAAGAGACCCAGTACTTC
NA	15	TRBV6-5	NA	TRBJ1-3	CASSYSGFTGNTIYF	TGTGCCAGCAGTTACTCGGGCTTCACTGGAAACACCATATATTTT
NA	16	TRBV4-3	TRBD2	TRBJ2-1	CASSQAPGLAPNEQFF	TGCGCCAGCAGCCAAGCGCCGGGACTAGCGCCAAATGAGCAGTTCTTC
NA	17	TRBV2	TRBD1	TRBJ1-5	CASTAPGGQGGNQPQHF	TGTGCCAGCACCGCCCCGGGGGGACAGGGAGGCAATCAGCCCCAGCATTTT
NA	14	TRBV5-8	TRBD2	TRBJ2-1	CASSLGLAGVEQFF	TGTGCCAGCAGCTTGGGACTAGCGGGGGTAGAGCAGTTCTTC
NA	16	TRBV28	NA	TRBJ1-5	CASSLSFRAGNQPQHF	TGTGCCAGCAGTTTAAGCTTCAGGGCGGGAAATCAGCCCCAGCATTTT
NA	12	TRBV9	NA	TRBJ2-1	CASSVGVYEQFF	TGTGCCAGCAGCGTAGGAGTGTACGAGCAGTTCTTC
NA	13	TRBV18	NA	TRBJ2-5	CASSRTVQETQYF	TGTGCCAGCTCACGGACAGTCCAAGAGACCCAGTACTTC
once	16	TRBV25-1	NA	TRBJ2-1	CASSGTRGLLYNEQFF	TGTGCCAGCAGTGGAACGAGGGGACTTTTATACAATGAGCAGTTCTTC
NA	13	TRBV30	NA	TRBJ1-4	CARSPGTNEKLFF	TGTGCCCGGAGCCCAGGGACTAATGAAAAACTGTTTTTT
NA	19	TRBV5-4	TRBD1	TRBJ2-6	CASIHRGGQGLSGANVLTF	TGTGCCAGCATCCATCGGGGCGGACAGGGGCTCTCTGGGGCCAACGTCCTGACTTTC
NA	14	TRBV5-1	NA	TRBJ2-1	CASGLVADYNEQFF	TGCGCCAGCGGATTGGTAGCGGACTACAATGAGCAGTTCTTC
NA	13	TRBV7-3	NA	TRBJ2-1	CASSSNFYNEQFF	TGTGCCAGCAGCTCCAACTTCTACAATGAGCAGTTCTTC
NA	14	TRBV6-5	NA	TRBJ2-7	CASSGGDAGFEQYF	TGTGCCAGCAGTGGCGGGGACGCCGGGTTCGAGCAGTACTTC
NA	15	TRBV30	TRBD1	TRBJ1-2	CAWELTGKRLYGYTF	TGTGCCTGGGAATTGACAGGGAAGAGACTTTATGGCTACACCTTC
NA	14	TRBV5-6	TRBD1	TRBJ2-7	CASSPGTGSYEQYF	TGTGCCAGCAGTCCCGGGACAGGGTCCTACGAGCAGTACTTC
NA	11	TRBV20-1	NA	TRBJ2-1	CSAKGGNEQFF	TGCAGTGCTAAAGGGGGGAATGAGCAGTTCTTC
NA	15	TRBV28	NA	TRBJ1-2	CASSLGGAEDYGYTF	TGTGCCAGCAGTTTAGGTGGAGCGGAGGACTATGGCTACACCTTC
NA	20	TRBV7-3	TRBD1	TRBJ1-3	CASSFPRGRPVSLFGNTIYF	TGTGCCAGCAGCTTCCCCAGGGGGCGGCCGGTTTCGCTTTTTGGAAACACCATATATTTT